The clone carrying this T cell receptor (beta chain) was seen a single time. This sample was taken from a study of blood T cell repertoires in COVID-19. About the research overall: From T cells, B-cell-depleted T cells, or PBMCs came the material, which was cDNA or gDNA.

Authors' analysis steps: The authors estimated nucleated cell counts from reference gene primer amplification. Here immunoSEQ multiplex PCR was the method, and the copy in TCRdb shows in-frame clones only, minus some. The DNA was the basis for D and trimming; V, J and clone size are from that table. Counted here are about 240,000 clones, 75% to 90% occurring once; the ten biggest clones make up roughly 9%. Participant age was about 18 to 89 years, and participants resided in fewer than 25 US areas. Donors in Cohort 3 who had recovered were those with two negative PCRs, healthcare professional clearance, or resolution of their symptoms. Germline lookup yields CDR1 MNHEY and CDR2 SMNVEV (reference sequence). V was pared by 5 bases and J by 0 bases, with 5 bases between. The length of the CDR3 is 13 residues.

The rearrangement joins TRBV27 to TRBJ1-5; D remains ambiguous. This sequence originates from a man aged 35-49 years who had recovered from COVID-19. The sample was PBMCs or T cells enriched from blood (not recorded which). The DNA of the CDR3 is TGTGCCAGCAGTACATATAGCAATCAGCCCCAGCATTTT. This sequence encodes CASSTYSNQPQHF.